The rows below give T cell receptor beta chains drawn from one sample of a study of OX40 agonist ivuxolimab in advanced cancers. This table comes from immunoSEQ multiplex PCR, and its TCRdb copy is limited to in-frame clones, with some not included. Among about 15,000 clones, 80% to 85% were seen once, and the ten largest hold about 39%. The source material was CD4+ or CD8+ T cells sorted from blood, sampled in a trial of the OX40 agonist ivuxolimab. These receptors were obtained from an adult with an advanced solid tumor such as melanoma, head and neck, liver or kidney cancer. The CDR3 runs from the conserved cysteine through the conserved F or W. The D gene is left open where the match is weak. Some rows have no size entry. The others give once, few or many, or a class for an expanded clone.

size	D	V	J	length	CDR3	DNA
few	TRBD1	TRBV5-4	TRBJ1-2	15	CASSGTGGEWYGYTF	TGTGCCAGCAGCGGAACAGGGGGCGAGTGGTATGGCTACACCTTC
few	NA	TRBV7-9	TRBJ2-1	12	CASSQGGYEQFF	TGTGCCAGCAGCCAAGGGGGATATGAGCAGTTCTTC
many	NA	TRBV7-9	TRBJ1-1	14	CASSFIQGGSEAFF	TGTGCCAGCAGCTTTATCCAGGGAGGATCTGAAGCTTTCTTT
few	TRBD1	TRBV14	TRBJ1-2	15	CASSHDRGGGYGYTF	TGTGCCAGCAGCCACGACAGAGGGGGCGGCTATGGCTACACCTTC
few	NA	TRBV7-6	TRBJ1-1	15	CASSLEPGRNTEAFF	TGTGCCAGCAGCTTAGAGCCGGGGCGAAACACTGAAGCTTTCTTT
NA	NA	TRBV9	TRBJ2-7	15	CASSPPGGHYYEQYF	TGTGCCAGCAGCCCCCCTGGCGGGCACTACTACGAGCAGTACTTC
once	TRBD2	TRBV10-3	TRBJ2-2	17	CAISESAQREGIGELFF	TGTGCCATCAGTGAGAGCGCCCAGCGGGAGGGGATCGGGGAGCTGTTTTTT
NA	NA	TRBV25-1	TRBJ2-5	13	CASSGDSQETQYF	TGTGCCAGCAGTGGCGACAGCCAAGAGACCCAGTACTTC
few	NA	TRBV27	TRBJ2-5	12	CASGPTKTAQYF	TGTGCCAGCGGCCCTACTAAGACGGCCCAGTACTTC
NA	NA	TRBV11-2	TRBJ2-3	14	CASSLEAEGDTQYF	TGTGCCAGCAGCTTAGAAGCGGAGGGGGATACGCAGTATTTT